The clone carrying this T cell receptor (beta chain) showed up just a few times. Different DNA sequences within this sample yield the same CDR3. CDR1 is MNHNS and CDR2 is SASEGT in the germline V gene. J was trimmed by 5 bases and V by 4 bases; bases with no gene match: 2. This CDR3 is built from 15 residues. TCRdb re-analyzed the PCR reads through MiXCR. The sample has under 20,000 clones, more than 30% seen once. Thyroid surgery was performed in patients who had received no treatment beforehand. The sample is drawn from a study of metastatic and nonmetastatic thyroid tumors. This receptor was obtained from a female donor with papillary thyroid cancer or a benign thyroid nodule (not recorded which). Some clones in this sample may be carry-over from other donors' samples. The chain recombines TRBV6-1 with TRBJ1-6; TRBD1 aligns across 10 bases. Sequencing used tumor tissue. CDR3 DNA: TGTGCCAGCAGTGCTGGGACAGGGGATAATTCACCCCTCCACTTT. Its protein product is CASSAGTGDNSPLHF.